Listed here are 26 T cell receptor beta chains from one sample, sequenced in a study of breast tumors, draining lymph nodes, adjacent tissues. The lymph nodes were axillary draining lymph nodes from breast cancer patients. TCRdb recomputed calls from the multiplex PCR reads with MiXCR, one row per CDR3 protein. The sample lists some 130,000 distinct CDR3 sequences, about 20% occurring once. Sequencing input: axillary lymph node tissue. These receptors originate from a female donor with breast cancer. Some clones in this sample may be carry-over from other donors' samples.

This clonotype was recorded at least ten times. The chain employs TRBV2 and TRBJ2-5; 8 nucleotides line up with TRBD1. J lost 2 bases, V lost 7 bases, and 3 bases had no gene match. CDR1 is SNHLY and CDR2 is FYNNEI in the germline V gene. This CDR3 spans 13 amino acids. As DNA, the CDR3 is TGTGCCAGCAAGAGGGACAGGCAAGAGACCCAGTACTTC. Protein sequence: CASKRDRQETQYF.

A remark on this clonotype: A much larger clone sits a single nucleotide away, making a read error possible. The V gene is TRBV11-3, the J gene TRBJ2-3; TRBD1 aligns across 8 bases. The CDR3 has 14 amino acids. The germline V gene has CDR1 SGHNT and CDR2 YENEEA. Here the CDR3 DNA reads TGTGCCAGCAGCCCAGGGACAGGTCCTTTGACGCGGTATTTT. Protein: CASSPGTGPLTRYF.

This clonotype has a count of ten or more. V usage is TRBV20-1 and J usage is TRBJ2-7; weak D call: TRBD2 (5 bases). Deletions cut 5 bases from V and 3 bases from J, with 20 bases between. Germline V gene sequence: CDR1 DFQATT, CDR2 SNEGSKA (reference sequence). The length of the CDR3 is 15 residues. The CDR3 reads CSALKDLTNDYEQYF. CDR3 in DNA: TGCAGTGCTCTAAAGGACTTGACAAATGACTACGAGCAGTACTTC.

This clonotype was seen many times. The chain links TRBV7-9 to TRBJ2-5, with TRBD2 identical over 7 bases. From germline, CDR1 is SEHNR and CDR2 FQNEAQ (reference sequence). V trimming: 5 bases; J trimming: 5 bases; junction bases outside the gene matches: 5. This CDR3 is 13 amino acids long. As DNA, the CDR3 is TGTGCCAGCAGCCCGGACGGGGGGGAGACCCAGTACTTC. As protein: CASSPDGGETQYF.

This clonotype has just a few counts. The chain carries TRBV27 and TRBJ1-2; D possibly corresponds to TRBD1 (5 bases). Per the germline V gene, CDR1 is MNHEY and CDR2 is SMNVEV (reference sequence). There are 15 residues in the CDR3. The ends were cut back, 5 bases at V and 2 bases at J, with 15 bases in the middle. The CDR3 loop reads CASSLGQPGNYGYTF. The CDR3 DNA reads as TGTGCCAGCAGTCTTGGACAACCGGGCAACTATGGCTACACCTTC.

This clonotype was counted ten times or more. The rearrangement uses TRBV6-6 and TRBJ2-3; the match to TRBD2 covers 13 bases. V lost 6 bases to trimming and J lost 5 bases; unmatched junction nucleotides: 8. The CDR3 consists of 16 residues. Germline V gene sequence: CDR1 MNHNY, CDR2 SVGAGI (reference sequence). The CDR3 reads CASSRTSGGGGDTQYF. For the CDR3, the DNA is TGTGCCAGCAGCCGCACTAGCGGGGGGGGCGGAGATACGCAGTATTTT.

In this sample, this clonotype turned up many times. J is TRBJ2-1 and V is TRBV19; D gene uncertain. Between the trimmed V and J ends, which lost 4 bases and 0 bases, there was a span of 19 bases. The CDR3 is 18 amino acids. Germline CDR1 is LNHDA and CDR2 is SQIVND (reference sequence). CDR3 residues: CASSKASLGSSSYNEQFF. The CDR3 DNA is TGTGCCAGTAGTAAGGCGTCTCTAGGATCGAGCTCCTACAATGAGCAGTTCTTC.

Note on this clonotype: A read error may explain this, as a much larger clone is one base away. The chain joins TRBV6-6 to TRBJ2-1; D ambiguous. The CDR3 is 15 amino acids. The germline V gene encodes CDR1 MNHNY and CDR2 SVGAGI (reference sequence). Here the CDR3 DNA reads TGTGCCAGCAGTTATCTTAGTCCACCCTACAATGAGCAGCTCTTC. It specifies CASSYLSPPYNEQLF.

The DNA for the CDR3 is TGTGCCAGCAGCGACGGGACAGGGGGAGGAGAGACCCAGTACTTC. Translation: CASSDGTGGGETQYF. The V call is TRBV9, the J call TRBJ2-5, with 11 bases that match TRBD1. Germline V gene data show CDR1 as SGDLS and CDR2 as YYNGEE. This CDR3 comprises 15 residues. V lost 3 bases to trimming and J lost 4 bases; unmatched junction nucleotides: 5.

Worth noting for this clonotype: This may stem from a read error, because a much larger clone lies one nucleotide away. This sequence joins TRBV6-6 and TRBJ1-4, with D unresolved. This CDR3 comprises 14 residues. Germline CDR1 and CDR2: MNHNY and SVGAGI (reference sequence). The V end was cut by 2 bases, the J end by 4 bases, with 8 bases between. The CDR3 DNA follows: TGTGCCAGCAGTTACCCGGACCTTAATGAAAAACTGTTTTTT. Encoded protein: CASSYPDLNEKLFF.

Notes on this clonotype: One base away lies a much larger clone, so this may be a sequencing read error. V and J are TRBV7-9 and TRBJ2-1; D might be TRBD2 (6 bases). CDR3 length: 13 residues. Germline values: CDR1 SEHNR, CDR2 FQNEAQ (reference sequence). In nucleotides, the CDR3 is TGTGCTAGCAGTCCGGACCCGCGGGGTGAGCAGCTCTTC. Encoded protein: CASSPDPRGEQLF.

Worth noting for this clonotype: This may stem from a read error, because a much larger clone lies one nucleotide away. The CDR3 end shows no conserved phenylalanine or tryptophan, and so a read error is likely. V usage is TRBV19 and J usage is TRBJ1-5, with TRBD1 identical over 7 bases. The CDR3 contains 14 residues. V gave up 6 bases and J gave up 3 bases; unmatched junction bases: 5. The germline gives CDR1 LNHDA, CDR2 SQIVND (reference sequence). The CDR3 DNA reads TGTGCCAGTAGGGGGGACAGAGACAATCAGCCCCAGCATCTT. Protein product: CASRGDRDNQPQHL.

Concerning this clonotype: A much more abundant neighbour one base away suggests this may be a read error. In this CDR3 the conserved last residue, phenylalanine or tryptophan, is missing, so a read error is likely. The chain combines TRBV3-1 with TRBJ1-2, with TRBD1 as a possible D gene (5 bases). Trimming left V 1 base short and J 5 bases short, with 14 bases between. Germline-derived CDR1 and CDR2 are LGHDT and YNNKEL (reference sequence). The CDR3 spans 15 residues. The CDR3 reads CASSQGTTSGYGYTL. DNA of the CDR3: TGTGCCAGCAGCCAAGGCACGACCTCAGGGTATGGCTACACCCTC.

For this clonotype: This could be a read error, since a much larger clone is one nucleotide away. The V and J genes are TRBV5-1 and TRBJ2-5, with 8 bases that match TRBD2. The germline V gene encodes CDR1 SGHRS and CDR2 YFSETQ. There are 15 residues in the CDR3. The J segment lost 2 bases and the V segment lost 5 bases, leaving 8 bases of the junction unmatched. The DNA of the CDR3 is TGCGCCAGCAGTCTGTTAGCGGGGACACAAGAGACCCAGTACTTC. As protein: CASSLLAGTQETQYF.

This clonotype has a count of ten or more. V and J are TRBV20-1 and TRBJ2-7, with 11 nucleotides matching TRBD1. After removal of 4 bases from V and 1 base from J, the junction contained 9 bases not matched to a gene. CDR3 length: 16 residues. Germline CDR1 is DFQATT and CDR2 is SNEGSKA (reference sequence). The CDR3 DNA is TGCAGTGCTACGACCTCAGGACAGGGGGCGTCCTACGAGCAGTACTTC. Residues: CSATTSGQGASYEQYF.

This clonotype was picked up many times. This chain links TRBV29-1 with TRBJ1-3; maybe TRBD1 (5 bases). The CDR3 loop spans 14 amino acids. Trimming shortened V by 2 bases and J by 8 bases, and 16 bases separated the two germline ends. The V gene's germline CDR1 is SQVTM and CDR2 ANQGSEA. CDR3 in amino acids: CSVEMGGRVDTIYF. The CDR3 region has the DNA TGCAGCGTTGAAATGGGCGGCAGGGTCGACACCATATATTTT.

Many counts were recorded for this clonotype. The DNA of the CDR3 is TGTGCCAGCAGCTTAGCAGCGGGGGGATACAATGAGCAGTTCTTC. Its translation is CASSLAAGGYNEQFF. The chain combines TRBV7-6 with TRBJ2-1, with 9 bases identical to TRBD2. The CDR3 spans 15 residues. The germline gives CDR1 SGHVS, CDR2 FNYEAQ. With 0 bases clipped from V and 4 bases from J, the junction kept 1 base outside the gene matches.

This clonotype was observed a few times. This chain uses TRBV19 with TRBJ2-4, with TRBD1 matching 7 bases. CDR3 length equals 14 residues. V lost 5 bases and J lost 4; bases outside the gene matches: 5. CDR1 and CDR2 (germline): LNHDA, SQIVND (reference sequence). The CDR3 nucleotides read TGTGCCAGTAGTTTACGGGACAGAAAAAACATTCAGTACTTC. This gives the protein CASSLRDRKNIQYF.

This clonotype was counted many times. The chain combines TRBV5-1 with TRBJ2-1; 7 nucleotides match TRBD2. Germline values: CDR1 SGHRS, CDR2 YFSETQ. The CDR3 spans 16 residues. Losses at the gene ends were 1 base for V and 8 bases for J; bases not matched to a gene: 12. CDR3 residues: CASSLFGTTIGDEQFF. As DNA, the CDR3 is TGCGCCAGCAGCTTGTTCGGGACTACGATCGGCGATGAGCAGTTCTTC.

For this clonotype: Being one base from a much bigger clone, this may be a read error. The chain recombines TRBV4-1 with TRBJ2-5; D gene unclear. The CDR3 is made up of 15 amino acids. The germline V gene encodes CDR1 MGHRA and CDR2 YSYEKL. For the CDR3, the DNA is TGCGCCAGCAGCAAAGATAGTAGTCAAGGTGAGACCCAGTACTTC. The encoded protein is CASSKDSSQGETQYF.

At least ten counts were recorded for this clonotype. V usage is TRBV24-1 and J usage is TRBJ2-3; 8 bases fit TRBD2. The CDR3 spans 16 residues. J gave up 1 base and V 0 bases, and 2 bases lay outside the gene matches. Germline-derived CDR1 and CDR2 are KGHDR and SFDVKD. CDR3 in DNA: TGTGCCACCAGTGATTTGGGGCGGGGGGGCACAGATACGCAGTATTTT. Its protein product is CATSDLGRGGTDTQYF.

This clonotype was seen at least ten times. The gene calls are TRBV7-2 and TRBJ1-2, with TRBD1 identical over 11 bases. Germline CDR1 reads SGHTA; CDR2 reads FQGNSA. This CDR3 contains 17 residues. Trimming took 0 bases from V and 4 from J; bases not matched to a gene: 7. CDR3 amino acids: CASSLALGQGEVYGYTF. Written as DNA, the CDR3 is TGTGCCAGCAGCTTAGCCCTGGGACAGGGGGAAGTCTATGGCTACACCTTC.

A word on this clonotype: A much larger clonotype is one base distant, so this may be a read error. This sequence joins TRBV6-1 and TRBJ2-5; D is ambiguous. Germline V lookup: CDR1 MNHNS, CDR2 SASEGT. The CDR3 runs 13 residues. V dropped 8 bases and J dropped 0 bases, with 10 bases sitting between them. CDR3 amino acids: CASGSADQETQYF. In DNA form, the CDR3 reads TGTGCCAGCGGCTCGGCGGACCAAGAGACCCAGTACTTC.

This clonotype appeared many times. The chain couples TRBV20-1 to TRBJ2-3; D is unclear. The CDR3 has 12 amino acids. Deletions cut 2 bases from V and 5 bases from J, with 8 bases between. The germline gives CDR1 DFQATT, CDR2 SNEGSKA (reference sequence). The CDR3 sequence is CSARWAGDTQYF. Here the CDR3 DNA reads TGCAGTGCTAGATGGGCAGGAGATACGCAGTATTTT.

This CDR3 is CASGQNREVMRGYTF. CDR3 sequence (DNA): TGTGCCAGCGGGCAGAACAGGGAAGTTATGCGGGGCTACACCTTC. The rearrangement links TRBV6-5 to TRBJ1-2; D is perhaps TRBD1 (6 bases). CDR3 length: 15 amino acids. CDR1 is MNHEY and CDR2 is SVGAGI in the germline V gene. Trimming left V 8 bases short and J 8 bases short, with 24 bases between.

This clonotype was observed many times. The chain is built from TRBV15 and TRBJ2-7, with 12 positions matching TRBD2. V lost 0 bases, J lost 7 bases, and 7 bases stayed unmatched. From germline, CDR1 is LNHNV and CDR2 YYDKDF (reference sequence). The CDR3 extends over 16 amino acids. The CDR3 DNA sequence: TGTGCCACCAGCAGAGATCGGGCTAGCGGGAGGGTTGAGCAGTACTTC. The encoded protein is CATSRDRASGRVEQYF.